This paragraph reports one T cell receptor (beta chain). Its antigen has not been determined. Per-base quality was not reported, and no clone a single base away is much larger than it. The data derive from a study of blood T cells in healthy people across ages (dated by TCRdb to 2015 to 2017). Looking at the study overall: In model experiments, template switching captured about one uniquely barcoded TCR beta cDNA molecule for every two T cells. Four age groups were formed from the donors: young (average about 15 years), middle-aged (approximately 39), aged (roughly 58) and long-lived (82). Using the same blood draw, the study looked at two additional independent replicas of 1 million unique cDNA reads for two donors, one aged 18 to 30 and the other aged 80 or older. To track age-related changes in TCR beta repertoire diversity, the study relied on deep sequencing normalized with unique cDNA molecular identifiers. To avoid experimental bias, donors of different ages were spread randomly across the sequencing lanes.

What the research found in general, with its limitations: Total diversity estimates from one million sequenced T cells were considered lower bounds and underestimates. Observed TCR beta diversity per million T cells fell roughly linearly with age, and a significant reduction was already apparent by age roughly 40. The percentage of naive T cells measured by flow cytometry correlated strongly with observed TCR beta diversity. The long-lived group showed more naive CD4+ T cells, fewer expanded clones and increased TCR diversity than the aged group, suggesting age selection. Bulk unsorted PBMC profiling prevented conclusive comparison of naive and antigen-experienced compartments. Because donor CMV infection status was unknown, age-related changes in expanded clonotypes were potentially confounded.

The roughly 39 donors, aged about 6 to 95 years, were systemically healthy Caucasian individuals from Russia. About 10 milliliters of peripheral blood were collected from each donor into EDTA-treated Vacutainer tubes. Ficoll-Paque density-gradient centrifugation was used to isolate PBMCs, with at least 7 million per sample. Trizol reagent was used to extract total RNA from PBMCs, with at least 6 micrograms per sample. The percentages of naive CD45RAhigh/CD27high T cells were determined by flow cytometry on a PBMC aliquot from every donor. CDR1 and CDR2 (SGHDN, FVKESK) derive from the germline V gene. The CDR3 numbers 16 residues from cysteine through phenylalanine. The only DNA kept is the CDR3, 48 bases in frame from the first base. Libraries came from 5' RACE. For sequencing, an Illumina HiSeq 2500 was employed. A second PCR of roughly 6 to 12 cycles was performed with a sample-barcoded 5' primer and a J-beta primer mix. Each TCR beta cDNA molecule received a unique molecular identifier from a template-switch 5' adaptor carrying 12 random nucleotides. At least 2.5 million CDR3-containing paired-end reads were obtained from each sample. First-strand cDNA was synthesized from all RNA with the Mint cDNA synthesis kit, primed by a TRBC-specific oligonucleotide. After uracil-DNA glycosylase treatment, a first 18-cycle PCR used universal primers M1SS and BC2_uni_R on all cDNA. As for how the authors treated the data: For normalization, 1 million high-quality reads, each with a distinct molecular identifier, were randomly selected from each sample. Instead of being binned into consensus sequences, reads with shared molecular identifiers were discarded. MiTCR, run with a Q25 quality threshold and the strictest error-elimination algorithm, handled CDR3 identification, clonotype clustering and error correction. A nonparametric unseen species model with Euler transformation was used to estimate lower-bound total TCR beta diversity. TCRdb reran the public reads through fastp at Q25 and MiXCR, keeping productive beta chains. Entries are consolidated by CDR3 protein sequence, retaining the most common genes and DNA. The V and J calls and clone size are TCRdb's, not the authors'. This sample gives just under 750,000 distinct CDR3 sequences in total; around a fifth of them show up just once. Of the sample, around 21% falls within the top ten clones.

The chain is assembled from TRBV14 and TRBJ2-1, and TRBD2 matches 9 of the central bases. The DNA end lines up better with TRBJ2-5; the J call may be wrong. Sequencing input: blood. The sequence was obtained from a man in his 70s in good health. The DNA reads TGTGCCAGCAGCCATCGACTAGCGGAAAGCCGGGAGACCCAGTACTTC. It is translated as CASSHRLAESRETQYF.